Listed below are T cell receptor beta chains from one sample, sequenced in a study of read filtering for tumor transcriptome and immune sequencing. TCRdb reanalysed the reads using MiXCR and keeps one entry per CDR3 protein. In the table there are 25,000 or so distinct CDR3 sequences, less than 25% of which are singletons. Sample: a population of CD138-negative cells sorted from bone marrow. The receptors stem from a donor aged 40 or over with multiple myeloma. Each CDR3 is given with its conserved first and last residue. Each record gives: J gene, V gene, D gene, clone size, CDR3 DNA, CDR3 protein. The D gene is left open where the match is weak. Size is omitted from some rows. Given values are once, few, many or a class for expanded clones.

>TRBJ2-1|TRBV5-1|.|many
TGCGCCAGCAGCTTGGTGGCGGGATCCCACAATGAGCAGTTCTTC
CASSLVAGSHNEQFF
>TRBJ2-1|TRBV6-1|TRBD2|medium-sized
TGTGCCAGCAGTGAGTGGACTAGCGGGATTCGAAATGAGCAGTTCTTC
CASSEWTSGIRNEQFF
>TRBJ2-1|TRBV20-1|TRBD2|many
TGCAGTGCTAGAGATAGCGGGAGGGTCTATGAGCAGTTCTTC
CSARDSGRVYEQFF
>TRBJ2-7|TRBV28|TRBD1|many
TGTGCCACCTCAAGACAGGGTTCAGGCCACGAGCAGTACTTC
CATSRQGSGHEQYF
>TRBJ2-3|TRBV28|TRBD2|.
TGTGCCTGCTCCCGGGAGGGCGAAGATACGCAGTATTTT
CACSREGEDTQYF
>TRBJ2-7|TRBV7-9|.|many
TGTGCCAGCAGCCTAGCAAGCTCCGGGACCCCCACCGAGCAGTACTTC
CASSLASSGTPTEQYF
>TRBJ1-1|TRBV6-2/TRBV6-3|.|many
TGTGCCAGCGGCCTCGAGACGAACACTGAAGCTTTCTTT
CASGLETNTEAFF
>TRBJ2-1|TRBV28|.|medium-sized
TGTGCCAGCGGGGCGTCGAGCTCCTACAATGAGCAGTTCTTC
CASGASSSYNEQFF
>TRBJ1-1|TRBV7-9|TRBD1|many
TGTGCCAGCAGGGGTGGGACAGGGGCCATGAACACTGAAGCTTTCTTT
CASRGGTGAMNTEAFF
>TRBJ2-2|TRBV3-1|.|many
TGTGCCAGCAGCCAACGAGGGGTAGGCACCGGGGAGCTGTTTTTT
CASSQRGVGTGELFF